Below, 28 T cell receptor beta chains from the same sample are listed, as sequenced in a study of Ad26.COV2.S vaccination and SARS-CoV-2 variants. Documented treatment: 15 to 20 received Ad26.COV2.S at low or high dose, single or two shots; 5 received placebo; per-sample allocation not given. The investigators took samples on day 63 after the first vaccine or placebo injection. Clones were read by immunoSEQ multiplex PCR, and TCRdb kept only the in-frame ones, dropping some. The sample includes 440,000 or so clones, less than 95% seen only once; the top ten take approximately 4.5%. This material consisted of peripheral blood, taken in a trial of Ad26.COV2.S vaccine versus placebo. These receptors were taken from a person aged 18-65 years who received the Ad26.COV2.S COVID-19 vaccine or a placebo.

The chain combines TRBV4-2 with TRBJ2-1; a weak D match, TRBD1 (6 bases). The CDR3 loop spans 16 amino acids. The V gene's germline CDR1 is LGHNA and CDR2 YNFKEQ. The germline V and J ends were trimmed by 0 bases and 1 base, with 10 bases remaining between them. The chain's CDR3 is CASSQDWGLSYNEQFF. Here the CDR3 DNA reads TGTGCCAGCAGCCAAGATTGGGGGCTTTCCTACAATGAGCAGTTCTTC.

Note on this clone: At the DNA level, this CDR3 is encoded by other sequences in the same sample as well. The rearrangement links TRBV4-3 to TRBJ2-3; either TRBD1 or TRBD2 may supply D (5 bases each). Germline assignment: CDR1 LGHNA and CDR2 YSLEER. The CDR3 sequence is 15 residues long. Deletions cut 0 bases from V and 3 bases from J, with 10 bases between. The CDR3: CASSQDRGVTDTQYF. As DNA, the CDR3 is TGCGCCAGCAGCCAAGATAGAGGGGTGACAGATACGCAGTATTTT.

V is TRBV6-5 and J is TRBJ1-1, with D possibly TRBD1 on 6 matching bases. Germline CDR1 MNHEY, CDR2 SVGAGI. This CDR3 spans 13 amino acids. Trimming left V 6 bases short and J 3 bases short, with 11 bases between. The DNA for the CDR3 is TGTGCCAGCAGGAGGGGGAAGGACACTGAAGCTTTCTTT. Protein product: CASRRGKDTEAFF.

This sequence joins TRBV4-1 and TRBJ2-3, with TRBD2 matching over 15 bases. Losses at the gene ends were 5 bases for V and 0 bases for J; bases not matched to a gene: 18. The V gene's germline CDR1 is MGHRA and CDR2 YSYEKL. CDR3 size: 22 residues. CDR3 nucleotides: TGCGCCAGCAGCGGGGGGGGCACCGGACTAGCGGGAGGGCCGTCTAGCACAGATACGCAGTATTTT. Amino acids: CASSGGGTGLAGGPSSTDTQYF.

The chain uses TRBV18 and TRBJ1-1; the D is unclear. V was shortened by 4 bases and J by 5 bases, with 20 bases between the two germline ends. Germline V lookup: CDR1 KGHSH, CDR2 LQKENI. This CDR3 spans 16 amino acids. CDR3 sequence (DNA): TGTGCCAGCTCACAAGTAGACGCCCTCTCGGGTACTGAAGCTTTCTTT. It yields the protein CASSQVDALSGTEAFF.

V and J are TRBV19 and TRBJ1-5; D gene uncertain. The germline CDR1 and CDR2 sequences are LNHDA and SQIVND (reference sequence). Trimming stripped 3 bases from V and 0 bases from J, with 6 bases between. This CDR3 comprises 14 residues. CDR3 bases: TGTGCCAGTAGTATGATGGGTAGCAATCAGCCCCAGCATTTT. Residues: CASSMMGSNQPQHF.

V and J are TRBV15 and TRBJ1-2; D gene ambiguous. CDR1 LNHNV and CDR2 YYDKDF come from the germline V gene (reference sequence). Trimming pared 9 bases from V and 3 bases from J, leaving 11 bases between. The CDR3 spans 12 residues. CDR3 sequence reads: CATSGTDYGYTF. The CDR3 DNA is TGTGCCACGAGCGGTACCGACTATGGCTACACCTTC. Based on the CDR3 plus reference TRBV15 and TRBJ1-2, the full variable domain is DAMVIQNPRYQVTQFGKPVTLSCSQTLNHNVMYWYQQKSSQAPKLLFHYYDKDFNNEADTPDNFQSRRPNTSFCFLDIRSPGLGDTAMYLCATSGTDYGYTFGSGTRLTVV.

The chain carries TRBV28 and TRBJ2-7; TRBD1 matches 10 bases. CDR1 and CDR2 from the germline V gene are MDHEN and SYDVKM. With V trimmed by 6 bases and J by 3 bases, 8 bases remained unmatched. The CDR3 runs 15 residues. The CDR3 DNA reads as TGTGCCAGCAGGCGTTTTGGGGACAGGGGCTACGAGCAGTACTTC. The encoded protein is CASRRFGDRGYEQYF.

The rearrangement uses TRBV5-1 and TRBJ2-5, with 7 nucleotides matching TRBD1. The V segment lost 3 bases and the J segment 1 base; nucleotides outside the gene matches: 6. Germline CDR1 and CDR2: SGHRS and YFSETQ. The CDR3 runs to 15 residues. The CDR3 protein is CASSSGTDSQETQYF. DNA for the CDR3: TGCGCCAGCAGCTCCGGGACAGATAGCCAAGAGACCCAGTACTTC.

The V and J genes are TRBV28 and TRBJ1-6, with TRBD1 matching over 7 bases. This CDR3 is built from 14 residues. The ends lost 6 bases at V and 3 bases at J; junction bases unmatched: 2. CDR1 and CDR2 from the germline V gene are MDHEN and SYDVKM. The CDR3 region has the DNA TGTGCCAGCAGGGGGACAGACTATAATTCACCCCTCCACTTT. Amino acid sequence: CASRGTDYNSPLHF.

CDR3 amino acids: CACTSGVMREQFF. The DNA of the CDR3 is TGTGCCTGTACTAGCGGGGTGATGCGTGAGCAGTTCTTC. The chain is built from TRBV30 and TRBJ2-1, with 10 positions matching TRBD2. Germline V gene sequence: CDR1 GTSNPN, CDR2 SVGIG (reference sequence). This CDR3 is 13 amino acids long. The V segment lost 6 bases and the J segment 9 bases; nucleotides outside the gene matches: 8. Full variable domain (remainder filled in from reference TRBV30 and TRBJ2-1): SQTIHQWPATLVQPVGSPLSLECTVEGTSNPNLYWYRQAAGRGLQLLFYSVGIGQISSEVPQNLSASRPQDRQFILSSKKLLLSDSGFYLCACTSGVMREQFFGPGTRLTVL.

This clone was found once. This chain links TRBV7-3 with TRBJ2-5, with D tentatively TRBD2 (5 bases). The CDR3 is 15 amino acids. Germline values: CDR1 SGHTA, CDR2 FQGTGA. Trimming pared 2 bases from V and 0 bases from J, leaving 10 bases between. The CDR3 sequence is CASSLVGEDQETQYF. CDR3 nucleotides: TGTGCCAGCAGCTTAGTGGGAGAGGACCAAGAGACCCAGTACTTC.

The rearrangement links TRBV9 to TRBJ2-5, with D unclear. The V gene lost 0 bases and the J gene lost 1 base, with 10 bases spanning the gap. The germline gives CDR1 SGDLS, CDR2 YYNGEE. This CDR3 is built from 15 residues. In DNA, the CDR3 is TGTGCCAGCAGCGTAGCCGGAATTGGCCAAGAGACCCAGTACTTC. It is translated as CASSVAGIGQETQYF.

The chain recombines TRBV27 with TRBJ1-2; TRBD1 matches at 7 bases. The germline V gene has CDR1 MNHEY and CDR2 SMNVEV (reference sequence). The CDR3 covers 16 residues. V lost 5 bases and J lost 3; bases outside the gene matches: 12. The CDR3, as DNA: TGTGCCAGCAGTCCATACGCAGGGGGATCTGACTATGGCTACACCTTC. It yields the protein CASSPYAGGSDYGYTF.

This chain uses TRBV12-3 or TRBV12-4 with TRBJ2-1, with D possibly called TRBD1 or TRBD2 (5 bases each). This CDR3 is built from 13 residues. V lost 8 bases, J lost 8 bases, and 16 bases lay in between. The CDR3 is CASGTGPVDEQFF. Here the CDR3 DNA reads TGTGCCAGCGGGACCGGGCCCGTGGATGAGCAGTTCTTC.

The chain joins TRBV4-2 to TRBJ2-7, with 9 positions matching TRBD1. Trimming took 4 bases from V and 3 from J; bases not matched to a gene: 7. Germline V gene lookup returns CDR1 LGHNA and CDR2 YNFKEQ. The CDR3 covers 15 residues. The CDR3 is CASSPRDRGSYEQYF. In nucleotides, the CDR3 is TGTGCCAGCAGCCCTCGTGACAGGGGGAGCTACGAGCAGTACTTC.

A note on this clone: The sample holds other DNA sequences that translate to the same CDR3. This chain joins TRBV9 and TRBJ2-1, with D unclear. The CDR3 has 13 amino acids. Germline lookup yields CDR1 SGDLS and CDR2 YYNGEE. Trimming shortened V by 0 bases and J by 2 bases, and 3 bases separated the two germline ends. CDR3: CASSVGTYNEQFF. The CDR3 bases are TGTGCCAGCAGCGTAGGAACCTACAATGAGCAGTTCTTC.

V usage is TRBV28 and J usage is TRBJ2-7; D gene uncertain. The CDR3 covers 12 residues. The germline CDR1 and CDR2 sequences are MDHEN and SYDVKM. Trimming stripped 7 bases from V and 3 bases from J, with 10 bases between. This CDR3 reads CASIGERYEQYF. The DNA for the CDR3 is TGTGCCAGCATAGGCGAACGCTACGAGCAGTACTTC.

The chain recombines TRBV12-5 with TRBJ1-1, with 7 bases that match TRBD1. The junction had 8 bases not matched to a gene; V was cut back by 4 bases and J by 0 bases. This CDR3 is built from 16 residues. Germline V gives CDR1 LGHNT, CDR2 FRNRAP. Written as DNA, the CDR3 is TGTGCTAGTGGTTACCGGGACAGAATAGTGAACACTGAAGCTTTCTTT. Translating gives CASGYRDRIVNTEAFF.

The chain is built from TRBV4-2 and TRBJ1-4; TRBD1 might be the D (6 bases). CDR1 is LGHNA and CDR2 is YNFKEQ in the germline V gene. The V end lost 2 bases, the J end lost 8 bases, and 15 bases lay between the germline ends. This CDR3 region has 15 residues. The CDR3 DNA reads TGTGCCAGCAGCCAACCGGCCACCAGGGGAGAAAAACTGTTTTTT. Amino acids: CASSQPATRGEKLFF.

V is TRBV7-9 and J is TRBJ1-2, with no clear D. The V end was cut by 3 bases, the J end by 4 bases, with 9 bases between. Germline assignment: CDR1 SEHNR and CDR2 FQNEAQ (reference sequence). This CDR3 has 13 amino acids. CDR3 DNA: TGTGCCAGCAGCTTGCCAGACTTCTATGGCTACACCTTC. It encodes CASSLPDFYGYTF.

This chain connects TRBV29-1 to TRBJ2-7; D remains unclear. Germline CDR1 SQVTM, CDR2 ANQGSEA. The CDR3 runs 13 residues. Trimming took 4 bases from V and 2 from J, leaving 12 bases between them. Here the CDR3 DNA reads TGCAGCGTTGGAGAGCGACCCCCCTACGAGCAGTACTTC. It yields the protein CSVGERPPYEQYF.

The chain couples TRBV19 to TRBJ2-1; possibly TRBD2 for D (5 bases). In germline, CDR1 is LNHDA, CDR2 SQIVND (reference sequence). This CDR3 contains 13 residues. The germline V and J ends were trimmed by 4 bases and 9 bases, with 13 bases remaining between them. Here the CDR3 DNA reads TGTGCCAGTAGTACACCTTACAGCGGTGAGCAGTTCTTC. Its protein is CASSTPYSGEQFF.

The CDR3 DNA is TGCGCCAGCAGCCAGGTTATTAGCGGGAGGGATTCCTACAATGAGCAGTTCTTC. The encoded protein is CASSQVISGRDSYNEQFF. This chain uses TRBV4-1 with TRBJ2-1; the match to TRBD2 covers 11 bases. The germline V gene encodes CDR1 MGHRA and CDR2 YSYEKL. The J segment lost 1 base and the V segment lost 3 bases, leaving 8 bases of the junction unmatched. The CDR3 is 18 amino acids.

The chain links TRBV10-3 to TRBJ1-2; TRBD1 aligns across 7 bases. The V gene's germline CDR1 is ENHRY and CDR2 SYGVKD. V shed 8 bases, J shed 4 bases, and the junction held 4 bases outside the gene matches. CDR3 length: 12 residues. The CDR3 DNA is TGTGCCATCGGGGACAGCCGCTATGGCTACACCTTC. Translating it yields CAIGDSRYGYTF.

The chain is built from TRBV3-1 (or the pseudogene TRBV3-2) and TRBJ2-7, with 9 bases that match TRBD2. The CDR3 totals 14 residues. With V trimmed by 3 bases and J by 6 bases, 6 bases remained unmatched. Germline V gene data show CDR1 as LGHDT and CDR2 as YNNKEL (reference sequence). CDR3 nucleotide sequence: TGTGCCAGCAGCCAGGGACTAGCAGGTCTCGAGCAGTACTTC. Encoded protein: CASSQGLAGLEQYF.

This sequence joins TRBV9 and TRBJ1-6, with D possibly being TRBD1 (6 bases). Germline V gene sequence: CDR1 SGDLS, CDR2 YYNGEE. Trimming removed 3 bases at V and 7 bases at J, with 11 bases between. This CDR3 contains 14 residues. The CDR3: CASSAGTHNSPLHF. The CDR3 nucleotides are TGTGCCAGCAGCGCCGGGACACACAATTCACCCCTCCACTTT.

V gene TRBV28 combines with J gene TRBJ1-4; D perhaps matches TRBD1 (5 bases). The V end was cut by 3 bases, the J end by 4 bases, with 15 bases between. The CDR3 sequence is 16 residues long. Germline assignment: CDR1 MDHEN and CDR2 SYDVKM. The CDR3 sequence is CASSLGRGQSNEKLFF. The CDR3 DNA is TGTGCCAGCAGTTTGGGACGGGGCCAAAGTAATGAAAAACTGTTTTTT.